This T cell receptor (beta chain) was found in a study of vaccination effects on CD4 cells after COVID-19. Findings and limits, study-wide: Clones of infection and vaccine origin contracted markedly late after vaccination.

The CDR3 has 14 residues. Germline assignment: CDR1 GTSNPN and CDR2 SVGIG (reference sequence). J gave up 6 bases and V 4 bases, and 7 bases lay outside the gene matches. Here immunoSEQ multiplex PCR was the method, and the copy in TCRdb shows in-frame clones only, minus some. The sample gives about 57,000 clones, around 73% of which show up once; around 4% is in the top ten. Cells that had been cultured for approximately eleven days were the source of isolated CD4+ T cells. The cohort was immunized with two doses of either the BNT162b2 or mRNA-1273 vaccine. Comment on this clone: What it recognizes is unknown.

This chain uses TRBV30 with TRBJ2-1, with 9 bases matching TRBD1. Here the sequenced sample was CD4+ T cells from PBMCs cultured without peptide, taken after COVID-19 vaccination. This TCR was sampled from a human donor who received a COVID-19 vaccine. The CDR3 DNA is TGTGCCTGGAAAGCCGGGACAGGGCTCAATGAGCAGTTCTTC. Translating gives CAWKAGTGLNEQFF.